Listed below are T cell receptor beta chains from one sample, sequenced in a study of blood T cell repertoires in COVID-19. Here immunoSEQ multiplex PCR was the method, and the copy in TCRdb shows in-frame clones only, minus some. The sample includes roughly 120,000 clones, 82% of them seen just once. Sequenced material: peripheral blood. All receptors come from a human donor in a cohort sampled during active COVID-19. Each CDR3 is given with its conserved first and last residue. The D gene is left open where the match is weak. The size field is filled for only some rows; it gives once, few, many or a size class.

length	V	D	size	J	CDR3	DNA
17	TRBV6-1	TRBD1	NA	TRBJ1-4	CASSEAPQQGTNEKLFF	TGTGCCAGCAGTGAAGCCCCCCAACAGGGGACTAATGAAAAACTGTTTTTT
13	TRBV5-4	TRBD1	NA	TRBJ1-2	CASGTGYPYGYTF	TGTGCCAGCGGGACAGGGTACCCCTATGGCTACACCTTC
14	TRBV5-1	TRBD1	few	TRBJ1-5	CASSLGTGNQPQHF	TGCGCCAGCAGCTTGGGGACAGGGAATCAGCCCCAGCATTTT
15	TRBV7-9	TRBD2	once	TRBJ2-1	CASTQAGASYNEQFF	TGTGCCAGCACCCAAGCGGGGGCTAGCTACAATGAGCAGTTCTTC
11	TRBV6-2/TRBV6-3	NA	NA	TRBJ1-2	CASSSSSGYTF	TGTGCCAGCAGCAGTTCAAGCGGCTACACCTTC
16	TRBV15	TRBD2	NA	TRBJ2-1	CATSRDPGQAGGRQFF	TGTGCCACCAGCAGAGATCCGGGGCAGGCGGGGGGCCGTCAGTTCTTC
15	TRBV28	TRBD1	NA	TRBJ1-5	CASRSGQGGNQPQHF	TGTGCCAGCAGATCGGGACAGGGTGGCAATCAGCCCCAGCATTTT
14	TRBV29-1	NA	once	TRBJ2-7	CSVVFWQGNYEQYF	TGCAGCGTTGTGTTTTGGCAGGGGAACTACGAGCAGTACTTC
15	TRBV11-2	NA	NA	TRBJ2-3	CASSLVGGFPDTQYF	TGTGCCAGCAGCTTAGTAGGGGGTTTCCCAGATACGCAGTATTTT
14	TRBV24-1	NA	NA	TRBJ2-5	CATSDPASVETQYF	TGTGCCACCAGTGATCCGGCTAGCGTGGAGACCCAGTACTTC
15	TRBV3-1/TRBV3-2	NA	NA	TRBJ2-2	CASNPRGRKPGELFF	TGTGCCAGCAACCCGAGAGGGAGGAAGCCCGGGGAGCTGTTTTTT
15	TRBV3-1/TRBV3-2	TRBD1	NA	TRBJ1-4	CASSQAGQGSEKLFF	TGTGCCAGCAGCCAAGCCGGACAGGGGAGTGAAAAACTGTTTTTT
14	TRBV10-3	NA	NA	TRBJ1-6	CAISDRGLNSPLHF	TGTGCCATCAGTGACAGGGGTCTCAATTCACCCCTCCACTTT
15	TRBV25-1	NA	once	TRBJ1-6	CASSPGVTNNSPLHF	TGTGCCAGCAGTCCGGGGGTGACGAATAATTCACCCCTCCACTTT
14	TRBV11-1	NA	once	TRBJ1-1	CASSLEGGNTEAFF	TGTGCCAGCAGCTTAGAAGGGGGGAACACTGAAGCTTTCTTT
13	TRBV19	NA	NA	TRBJ2-5	CASSIVGGETQYF	TGTGCCAGTAGTATAGTTGGCGGAGAGACCCAGTACTTC
14	TRBV28	NA	NA	TRBJ1-4	CASSLLAGNEKLFF	TGTGCCAGCAGTCTCCTGGCAGGAAATGAAAAACTGTTTTTT
15	TRBV6-2/TRBV6-3	NA	NA	TRBJ1-5	CASSSQGIGNQPQHF	TGTGCCAGCAGTTCACAGGGAATTGGCAATCAGCCCCAGCATTTT
20	TRBV4-3	TRBD2	NA	TRBJ2-1	CASSHATGLAGGSYSDEQFF	TGCGCCAGCAGCCACGCTACAGGGCTCGCGGGGGGATCTTACTCCGATGAGCAGTTCTTC
17	TRBV5-1	TRBD1	NA	TRBJ2-3	CASSAQWDSPLSDTQYF	TGCGCCAGCAGCGCCCAATGGGACAGTCCCCTTTCAGATACGCAGTATTTT
14	TRBV19	TRBD1	NA	TRBJ2-3	CASSQDRELGTQYF	TGTGCCAGTAGCCAGGACAGGGAATTAGGTACGCAGTATTTT
13	TRBV6-6	NA	NA	TRBJ1-1	CASSTRTVPEAFF	TGTGCCAGCAGTACTAGGACAGTACCTGAAGCTTTCTTT
13	TRBV9	NA	NA	TRBJ2-7	CASSVVAVGEQYF	TGTGCCAGCAGCGTAGTGGCGGTTGGGGAGCAGTACTTC
15	TRBV7-9	NA	once	TRBJ2-3	CASSLGRGLRDTQYF	TGTGCCAGCAGCTTAGGGCGGGGATTGAGAGATACGCAGTATTTT
19	TRBV4-1	TRBD2	NA	TRBJ2-1	CASSQAVPGLAVSYNEQFF	TGCGCCAGCAGCCAGGCCGTTCCAGGACTAGCGGTCTCCTACAATGAGCAGTTCTTC
11	TRBV20-1	NA	NA	TRBJ2-3	CSAIPRDTQYF	TGCAGTGCTATCCCGCGGGATACGCAGTATTTT
16	TRBV19	NA	few	TRBJ1-1	CASRPGQAERGTEAFF	TGTGCCAGTAGGCCGGGACAAGCAGAACGAGGCACTGAAGCTTTCTTT
15	TRBV4-1	TRBD1	few	TRBJ1-6	CASFGQGVMNSPLHF	TGCGCCAGCTTCGGACAGGGAGTCATGAATTCACCCCTCCACTTT
16	TRBV5-4	TRBD2	NA	TRBJ2-2	CASSPGGTRGGGELFF	TGTGCCAGCAGCCCGGGCGGGACTAGGGGTGGCGGGGAGCTGTTTTTT